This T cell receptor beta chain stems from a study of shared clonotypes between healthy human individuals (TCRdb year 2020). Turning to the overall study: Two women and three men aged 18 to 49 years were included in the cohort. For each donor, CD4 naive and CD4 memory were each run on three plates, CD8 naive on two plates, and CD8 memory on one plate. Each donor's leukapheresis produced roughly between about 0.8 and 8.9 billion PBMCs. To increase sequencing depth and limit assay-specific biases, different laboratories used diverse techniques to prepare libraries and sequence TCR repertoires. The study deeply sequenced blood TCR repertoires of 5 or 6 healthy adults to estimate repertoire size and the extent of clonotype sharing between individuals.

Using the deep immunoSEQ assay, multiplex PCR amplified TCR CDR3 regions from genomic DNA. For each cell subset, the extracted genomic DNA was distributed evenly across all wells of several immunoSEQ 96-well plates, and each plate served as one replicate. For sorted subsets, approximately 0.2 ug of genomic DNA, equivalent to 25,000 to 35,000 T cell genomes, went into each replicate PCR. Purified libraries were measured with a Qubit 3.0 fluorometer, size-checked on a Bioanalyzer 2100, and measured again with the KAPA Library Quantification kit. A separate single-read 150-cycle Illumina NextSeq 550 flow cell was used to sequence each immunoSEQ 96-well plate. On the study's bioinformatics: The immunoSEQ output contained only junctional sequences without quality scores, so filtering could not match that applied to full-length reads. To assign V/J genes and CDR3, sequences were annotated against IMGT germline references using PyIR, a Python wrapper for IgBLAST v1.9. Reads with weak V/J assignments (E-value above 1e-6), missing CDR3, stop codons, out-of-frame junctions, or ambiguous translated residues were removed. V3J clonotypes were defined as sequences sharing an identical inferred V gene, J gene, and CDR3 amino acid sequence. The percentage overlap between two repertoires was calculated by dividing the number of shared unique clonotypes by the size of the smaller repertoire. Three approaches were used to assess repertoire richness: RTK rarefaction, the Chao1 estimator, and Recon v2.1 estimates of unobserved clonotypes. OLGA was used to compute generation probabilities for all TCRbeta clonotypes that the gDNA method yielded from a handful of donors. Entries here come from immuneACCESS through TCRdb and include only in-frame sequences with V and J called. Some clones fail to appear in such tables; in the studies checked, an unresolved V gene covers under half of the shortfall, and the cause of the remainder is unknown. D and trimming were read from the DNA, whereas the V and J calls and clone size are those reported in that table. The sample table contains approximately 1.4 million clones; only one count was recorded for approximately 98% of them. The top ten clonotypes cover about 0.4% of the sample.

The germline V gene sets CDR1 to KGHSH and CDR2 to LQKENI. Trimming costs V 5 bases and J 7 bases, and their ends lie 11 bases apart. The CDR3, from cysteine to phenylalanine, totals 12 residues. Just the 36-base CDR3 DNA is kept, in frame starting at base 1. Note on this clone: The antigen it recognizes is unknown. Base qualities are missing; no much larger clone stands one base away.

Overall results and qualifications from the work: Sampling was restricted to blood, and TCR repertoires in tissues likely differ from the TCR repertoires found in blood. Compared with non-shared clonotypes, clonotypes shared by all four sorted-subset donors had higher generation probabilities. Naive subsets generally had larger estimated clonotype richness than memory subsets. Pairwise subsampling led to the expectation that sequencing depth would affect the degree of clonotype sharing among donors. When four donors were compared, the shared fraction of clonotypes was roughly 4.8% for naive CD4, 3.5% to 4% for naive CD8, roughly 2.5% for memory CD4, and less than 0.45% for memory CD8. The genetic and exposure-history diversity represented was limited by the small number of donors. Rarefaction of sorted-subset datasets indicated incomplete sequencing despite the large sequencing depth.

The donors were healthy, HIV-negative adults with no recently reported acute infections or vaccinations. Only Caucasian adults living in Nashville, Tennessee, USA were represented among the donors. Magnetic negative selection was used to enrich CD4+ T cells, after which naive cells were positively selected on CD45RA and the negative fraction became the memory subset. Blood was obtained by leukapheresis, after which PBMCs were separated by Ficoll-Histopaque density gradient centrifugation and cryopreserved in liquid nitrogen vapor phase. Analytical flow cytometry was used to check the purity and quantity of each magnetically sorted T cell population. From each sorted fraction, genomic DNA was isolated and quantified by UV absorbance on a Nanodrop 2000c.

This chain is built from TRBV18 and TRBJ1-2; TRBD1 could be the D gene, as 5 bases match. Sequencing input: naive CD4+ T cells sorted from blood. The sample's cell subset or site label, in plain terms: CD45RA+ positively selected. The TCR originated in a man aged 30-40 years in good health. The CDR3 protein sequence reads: CASSIGALGYTF. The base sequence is TGTGCCAGCTCAATCGGGGCGCTTGGCTACACCTTC.